This entry concerns a single T cell receptor (beta chain). The CDR3 covers 15 residues. Germline CDR1 reads LNHDA; CDR2 reads SQIVND (reference sequence). V lost 3 bases and J lost 8; bases outside the gene matches: 7. Participants spanned ages about 18 to 90 years and resided in roughly 22 US areas. Cohort placement rested on clinical history that participants reported themselves. This specimen comes from a study of blood T cell repertoires in COVID-19. Study overall: Samples came from the United States, Italy and Spain, spanning acute and convalescent COVID-19.

In the authors' methods: Estimated nucleated cell counts came from reference gene primer amplification. Assay: immunoSEQ multiplex PCR; the TCRdb copy retains only in-frame clones and omits some. V and J calls and clone size are those listed in that table; D and trimming were worked out from the DNA. This sample yields around 150,000 clones, of which 70% to 90% are seen a single time; 3.4% belongs to the top ten. The receptor's source is a woman aged 45-65 years with acute COVID-19. The specimen was PBMCs or T cells enriched from blood (not recorded which). V and J are TRBV19 and TRBJ1-4; TRBD1 matches at 9 bases. CDR3: CASSMPGQGSEKLFF. The CDR3 bases are TGTGCCAGTAGTATGCCGGGACAGGGTAGCGAAAAACTGTTTTTT.